Below, 21 T cell receptor beta chains from the same sample are listed, as sequenced in a study of T cells expressing NK-cell markers. Each CDR3 protein gets one entry in TCRdb, which reprocessed the 5' RACE reads and gives no DNA. With 150,000 to 180,000 distinct CDR3 sequences in the sample, the ten largest clones hold less than 40%. The sequencing input was blood T cells: a sorted CD56 or NKG2C T cell subset, CD4+ or CD8+ T cells, or bulk PBMC T cells (not recorded which). The receptors come from a woman aged 50 to 60 in good health.

This sequence joins TRBV20-1 and TRBJ2-3; checking the TCRdb D call of TRBD1 is not possible without DNA. Germline-derived CDR1 and CDR2 are DFQATT and SNEGSKA (reference sequence). This CDR3 contains 16 residues. CDR3 in amino acids: CSARVDRVPPTDTQYF.

The chain is built from TRBV3-1 and TRBJ2-1; TCRdb selects TRBD2, and the lack of DNA leaves this call unchecked. Germline CDR1 and CDR2: LGHDT and YNNKEL (reference sequence). The CDR3 has 13 amino acids. The CDR3 here is CASSQGGTSEQFF.

V gene TRBV12-3 or TRBV12-4 combines with J gene TRBJ2-5; lacking DNA, the TRBD2 call made by TCRdb goes unchecked. The CDR3 extends over 14 amino acids. CDR3 sequence reads: CASSRTSAQETQYF.

The chain is built from TRBV7-2 and TRBJ2-5; TCRdb's D gene call, TRBD2, goes unchecked for lack of DNA. Germline-derived CDR1 and CDR2 are SGHTA and FQGNSA. The CDR3 length is 17 residues. This chain's CDR3 is CASSLSPLAGGPETQYF. The variable domain in full, with the rest retrieved from reference TRBV7-2 and TRBJ2-5, is GAGVSQSPSNKVTEKGKDVELRCDPISGHTALYWYRQSLGQGLEFLIYFQGNSAPDKSGLPSDRFSAERTGGSVSTLTIQRTQQEDSAVYLCASSLSPLAGGPETQYFGPGTRLLVL.

CDR3 protein: CASSYSRRAGELFF. This chain links TRBV6-5 with TRBJ2-2. The CDR3 length is 14 residues. CDR1 and CDR2 from the germline V gene are MNHEY and SVGAGI.

This chain links TRBV7-9 with TRBJ2-7; no DNA is available, so the TRBD1 call from TCRdb remains unchecked. CDR3 length equals 16 residues. The germline V gene has CDR1 SEHNR and CDR2 FQNEAQ (reference sequence). This CDR3 reads CASSPLDRAITYEQYF.

The chain links TRBV29-1 to TRBJ2-1; TCRdb's D call of TRBD2 is untestable without DNA. CDR1 SQVTM and CDR2 ANQGSEA come from the germline V gene. CDR3 size: 14 residues. CDR3 amino acids: CSGLAGGIGNEQFF.

The chain carries TRBV4-1 and TRBJ2-1; no DNA is available, so the TRBD1 call from TCRdb remains unchecked. The CDR3 has 15 amino acids. Per germline, CDR1 MGHRA and CDR2 YSYEKL. The CDR3 region is CASSFRDRGNNEQFF.

The CDR3: CSATRTIPGQGIGETQYF. The V and J genes are TRBV20-1 and TRBJ2-5; there is no DNA to check the TCRdb D call of TRBD1. Looked up from germline, CDR1 is DFQATT and CDR2 is SNEGSKA (reference sequence). There are 18 residues in the CDR3.

The chain combines TRBV15 with TRBJ2-5; TCRdb proposes TRBD1, but this gene call is untestable without DNA. The CDR3 spans 15 residues. Germline V gives CDR1 LNHNV, CDR2 YYDKDF (reference sequence). The CDR3 region is CATSRDRGVRETQYF.

The chain carries TRBV7-7 and TRBJ2-3; the TCRdb call, TRBD1, lacks DNA for checking. The CDR3 spans 15 residues. Per germline, CDR1 SSHAT and CDR2 FNYEAQ (reference sequence). The CDR3 loop is CASSPTGGGTDTQYF.

The rearrangement uses TRBV4-1 and TRBJ2-7; the TCRdb call, TRBD1, lacks DNA for checking. The CDR3 runs to 14 residues. Germline V gene sequence: CDR1 MGHRA, CDR2 YSYEKL. CDR3 sequence: CASSLNSGFYEQYF.

J is TRBJ1-1 and V is TRBV28. CDR1 and CDR2 (germline): MDHEN, SYDVKM. The CDR3 has 14 residues. The CDR3 region is CASGPRGRNTEAFF.

CDR3 amino acids: CSANGLAGEIETQYF. V and J are TRBV20-1 and TRBJ2-5; TCRdb's assignment of TRBD2 cannot be checked, as there is no DNA. The length of the CDR3 is 15 residues. Germline V gives CDR1 DFQATT, CDR2 SNEGSKA (reference sequence).

The chain couples TRBV12-3 or TRBV12-4 to TRBJ2-7. CDR3 length: 14 amino acids. The CDR3 sequence is CASSFFTDGYEQYF.

V is TRBV15 and J is TRBJ1-5. This CDR3 region has 16 residues. Germline V gene lookup returns CDR1 LNHNV and CDR2 YYDKDF (reference sequence). CDR3 sequence: CATSREGWRDNQPQHF.

The chain couples TRBV12-3 or TRBV12-4 to TRBJ2-3; TCRdb proposes TRBD2, but this gene call is untestable without DNA. This CDR3 has 15 amino acids. CDR3 amino acids: CASGIAGGFTYTQYF.

This chain joins TRBV6-2 or TRBV6-3 and TRBJ2-3; TCRdb names TRBD1, which stays unverified in the absence of DNA. Germline V gene lookup returns CDR1 MNHEY and CDR2 SVGEGT. This CDR3 comprises 18 residues. CDR3 in amino acids: CASSYPTYPGQGRDTQYF.

The chain employs TRBV7-8 and TRBJ2-1; the D call from TCRdb, TRBD2, cannot be confirmed without DNA. CDR3 size: 14 residues. The germline gives CDR1 SGHVS, CDR2 FQNEAQ. CDR3 sequence: CASSLGGGSNEQFF. Together with reference TRBV7-8 and TRBJ2-1, the CDR3 gives the full variable domain: GAGVSQSPRYKVAKRGQDVALRCDPISGHVSLFWYQQALGQGPEFLTYFQNEAQLDKSGLPSDRFFAERPEGSVSTLKIQRTQQEDSAVYLCASSLGGGSNEQFFGPGTRLTVL.

The chain combines TRBV7-3 with TRBJ1-1. CDR1 is SGHTA, CDR2 FQGTGA, per germline. The CDR3 contains 13 residues. CDR3: CASSLVSSGEAFF.

J is TRBJ2-3 and V is TRBV5-1. CDR3 length equals 17 residues. Germline CDR1 reads SGHRS; CDR2 reads YFSETQ. CDR3 in amino acids: CASSLESTEPRRDTQYF.